This T cell receptor (beta chain) was sequenced for a study of vaccination and CD4 T cells after COVID-19. Overall study: Overlapping spike peptides from SARS-CoV-2, HCoV-NL63, HCoV-OC43 and HCoV-229E served to stimulate the cells.

CDR1 is SGHTA, CDR2 FQGNSA, per germline. The CDR3 has 14 residues. V shed 4 bases and J shed 11 bases, with 18 bases lying between them. Sequenced with the Oncomine TCR Beta short-read assay was DNA taken from cultured CD4+ T cells. TCRdb analysed the PCR reads with MiXCR anew, one entry per CDR3 protein. The repertoire consists of 8,400 or so distinct CDR3 sequences, with 45% to 50% occurring once and the leading ten covering 15% to 20%. About this clonotype itself: Its antigen is unknown.

The treatment was: roughly 11-day PBMC culture with coronavirus spike peptide pools or control peptides (ViraFEST assay). Gathered ahead of the COVID-19 pandemic (2011-2018) were the CD4+ T cells of the unexposed donor. The sequence came from a human donor in good health. This chain connects TRBV7-2 to TRBJ1-3; a possible D gene is TRBD1 (5 bases). Sequences were obtained from CD4+ T cells from blood, cultured in vitro. The CDR3 nucleotides read TGTGCCAGCAGCTCACGATCCGGGGCCCACGCCATATATTTT. It codes for CASSSRSGAHAIYF.